This T cell receptor beta chain was observed in a study of Graves' ophthalmopathy and Graves' hyperthyroidism. The wider study: Sampling took place at initial diagnosis, with peripheral blood obtained before any treatment.

With a duration under 3 months, ophthalmopathy in the donors showed moderate-to-severe activity, CAS ≥3 and NOSPECS ≥4. J was trimmed by 2 bases and V by 4 bases; bases with no gene match: 5. In germline, CDR1 is DFQATT, CDR2 SNEGSKA (reference sequence). This CDR3 has 15 amino acids. Amplifying from RNA transcripts, the study obtained TCR beta CDR3 regions. An opening RT-PCR round employed HTBI primers and preceded a second-round multiplex PCR. TCRdb re-called the multiplex PCR reads with MiXCR, one entry per CDR3 protein. The profile covers about 220,000 distinct CDR3 sequences, with roughly a fifth appearing a single time and about 40% taken by the ten largest. Comment on this clonotype: What it binds is unknown.

Study conclusions and caveats: Blood shared most expanded thyroid clonotypes above 0.001 frequency. The model achieved 55% to 71% sensitivity and around 78% specificity for ophthalmopathy progression.

V usage is TRBV20-1 and J usage is TRBJ2-7; 13 bases line up with TRBD2. The TCR sequence derives from a woman aged 50 to 65 with Graves' ophthalmopathy. Sequenced material: peripheral blood. In nucleotides, the CDR3 is TGCAGTGCTACCTCCGGGACTAGCGGGACCTACGAGCAGTACTTC. It translates to CSATSGTSGTYEQYF.